The 27 T cell receptor beta chains in this list originate from one sample, sequenced in a study of blood T cell repertoires in COVID-19. Some clones are missing from TCRdb's copy, which holds only in-frame ones; the method was immunoSEQ multiplex PCR. The sample consists of around 50,000 clones, 86% of them appearing once. The sample consisted of peripheral blood. The origin of the receptors is a woman of 80 years or more with acute or convalescent COVID-19.

This sequence joins TRBV4-1 and TRBJ1-5, with a weak D call TRBD1 (6 bases). With 6 bases removed from V and 0 bases from J, the gap between germline ends came to 12 bases. CDR1 and CDR2 from the germline V gene are MGHRA and YSYEKL. There are 15 residues in the CDR3. The CDR3, as DNA: TGCGCCAGCAGTCTTGACAGGTCTAGCAATCAGCCCCAGCATTTT. Its translation is CASSLDRSSNQPQHF.

The V call is TRBV20-1, the J call TRBJ1-4; no definite D call. This CDR3 has 11 residues. V shed 1 base and J shed 7 bases, with 4 bases lying between them. Germline assignment: CDR1 DFQATT and CDR2 SNEGSKA (reference sequence). The CDR3 nucleotides read TGCAGTGCTAGAGCTATTGAAAAACTGTTTTTT. Protein: CSARAIEKLFF.

This clone was seen only once. This chain joins TRBV3-1 (or the pseudogene TRBV3-2) and TRBJ1-5; D gene uncertain. CDR1 LGHDT and CDR2 YNNKEL come from the germline V gene (reference sequence). This CDR3 has 17 amino acids. Trimming shortened V by 5 bases and J by 5 bases, and 22 bases separated the two germline ends. This CDR3 is CASSGPLPFLAYQPQHF. In DNA, the CDR3 is TGTGCCAGCAGCGGGCCACTCCCATTTTTGGCATATCAGCCCCAGCATTTT.

The rearrangement joins TRBV7-3 to TRBJ1-6, with TRBD1 matching over 7 bases. The ends lost 5 bases at V and 7 bases at J; junction bases unmatched: 2. In germline, CDR1 is SGHTA, CDR2 FQGTGA. The CDR3 loop spans 13 amino acids. CDR3 DNA sequence: TGTGCCAGCAGCCGGGGACAGAATTCACCCCTCCACTTT. It codes for CASSRGQNSPLHF.

The rearrangement uses TRBV6-6 and TRBJ2-7; maybe TRBD1 (6 bases). The CDR3 has 15 amino acids. Trimming cost V 0 bases and J 0 bases, with 9 bases left between them. The germline gives CDR1 MNHNY, CDR2 SVGAGI (reference sequence). The CDR3 protein is CASSYSGQTSYEQYF. The CDR3, as DNA: TGTGCCAGCAGTTACTCAGGACAGACCTCCTACGAGCAGTACTTC.

The chain recombines TRBV6-5 with TRBJ2-3; the match to TRBD1 covers 7 bases. Germline values: CDR1 MNHEY, CDR2 SVGAGI. The CDR3 has 13 amino acids. V dropped 1 base and J dropped 10; count of bases not matched to a gene: 5. The chain's CDR3 is CASSYYSGQPQYF. CDR3 coding DNA: TGTGCCAGCAGTTACTACTCGGGACAGCCGCAGTATTTT.

The chain recombines TRBV30 with TRBJ1-4; D perhaps matches TRBD1 (5 bases). Per the germline V gene, CDR1 is GTSNPN and CDR2 is SVGIG (reference sequence). The V and J ends lost 2 bases and 11 bases respectively, with 15 bases between them. This CDR3 spans 13 amino acids. The CDR3 loop is CAWSSWGVGKLFF. CDR3 sequence (DNA): TGTGCCTGGAGTAGCTGGGGGGTTGGCAAACTGTTTTTT.

Worth noting for this clone: Within the sample, other DNA sequences also encode this same CDR3. V gene TRBV12-3 or TRBV12-4 combines with J gene TRBJ1-1; D possibly corresponds to TRBD1 (5 bases). V was pared by 3 bases and J by 5 bases, with 7 bases between. The CDR3 has 12 amino acids. The CDR3, as DNA: TGTGCCAGCAGTTTCAGGGAAACTGAAGCTTTCTTT. As protein: CASSFRETEAFF.

In this sample, this clone turned up a few times. Other nucleotide sequences in the sample specify the same CDR3. The chain has TRBV3-1 (or the pseudogene TRBV3-2) and TRBJ1-5; TRBD1 is a possible D gene (6 bases). Germline CDR1 LGHDT, CDR2 YNNKEL (reference sequence). Between the trimmed V and J ends, which lost 1 base and 2 bases, there was a span of 12 bases. The CDR3 runs to 16 residues. This CDR3 reads CASSQGGGFGNQPQHF. The CDR3 nucleotides read TGTGCCAGCAGCCAAGGAGGGGGATTCGGCAATCAGCCCCAGCATTTT.

This sequence joins TRBV30 and TRBJ1-6; TRBD1 agrees at 7 bases. This CDR3 is built from 14 residues. The V gene end was trimmed by 8 bases and the J gene end by 6 bases; junction bases not matched to a gene: 10. Germline CDR1 and CDR2: GTSNPN and SVGIG (reference sequence). The CDR3 loop reads CAGPQGQRNSPLHF. CDR3 bases: TGTGCCGGACCACAGGGACAGCGTAATTCACCCCTCCACTTT. Full variable domain (rest looked up from reference TRBV30 and TRBJ1-6): SQTIHQWPATLVQPVGSPLSLECTVEGTSNPNLYWYRQAAGRGLQLLFYSVGIGQISSEVPQNLSASRPQDRQFILSSKKLLLSDSGFYLCAGPQGQRNSPLHFGNGTRLTVT.

The chain links TRBV28 to TRBJ2-2; D is perhaps TRBD1 (5 bases). The CDR3 sequence is 14 residues long. V was cut by 7 bases and J by 6 bases, with 15 bases left in between. CDR1 MDHEN and CDR2 SYDVKM come from the germline V gene. The CDR3 DNA follows: TGTGCCAGCATCCCCATGGGGCAGTCCGGGGAGCTGTTTTTT. Translation: CASIPMGQSGELFF. Full variable domain (outside the CDR3, taken from reference TRBV28 and TRBJ2-2): DVKVTQSSRYLVKRTGEKVFLECVQDMDHENMFWYRQDPGLGLRLIYFSYDVKMKEKGDIPEGYSVSREKKERFSLILESASTNQTSMYLCASIPMGQSGELFFGEGSRLTVL.

The rearrangement links TRBV19 to TRBJ2-7; 7 bases line up with TRBD2. CDR3 length: 15 amino acids. CDR1 is LNHDA and CDR2 is SQIVND in the germline V gene (reference sequence). With V trimmed by 5 bases and J by 2 bases, 9 bases remained unmatched. The DNA for the CDR3 is TGTGCCAGTAGTCTCGAAAGCGGGGCACCCTACGAGCAGTACTTC. Translated: CASSLESGAPYEQYF. The full variable domain, its missing parts supplied by reference TRBV19 and TRBJ2-7, is DGGITQSPKYLFRKEGQNVTLSCEQNLNHDAMYWYRQDPGQGLRLIYYSQIVNDFQKGDIAEGYSVSREKKESFPLTVTSAQKNPTAFYLCASSLESGAPYEQYFGPGTRLTVT.

V is TRBV7-2 and J is TRBJ2-3, with 8 bases lining up with TRBD2. With V trimmed by 9 bases and J by 2 bases, 4 bases remained unmatched. The CDR3 runs 13 residues. The germline V gene encodes CDR1 SGHTA and CDR2 FQGNSA. The CDR3 DNA is TGTGCCAGTAAGCGGGAGTTCACAGATACGCAGTATTTT. Encoded protein: CASKREFTDTQYF.

This clone was picked up a small number of times. This rearrangement joins TRBV19 to TRBJ1-5; D remains unclear. This CDR3 spans 14 amino acids. The germline V gene encodes CDR1 LNHDA and CDR2 SQIVND (reference sequence). V was trimmed by 4 bases and J by 6 bases, leaving 13 bases between them. CDR3 nucleotides: TGTGCCAGTAGTACCACGGGTAATGGTCAGCCCCAGCATTTT. Protein: CASSTTGNGQPQHF.

The chain carries TRBV11-2 and TRBJ2-7; D is undetermined. Germline values: CDR1 SGHAT, CDR2 FQNNGV. This CDR3 spans 13 amino acids. Between the trimmed V and J ends, which lost 5 bases and 5 bases, there was a span of 13 bases. This CDR3 reads CASSPEVANEQYF. The CDR3 bases are TGTGCCAGCAGCCCAGAGGTGGCTAACGAGCAGTACTTC.

This chain links TRBV4-2 with TRBJ2-2; 8 bases are shared with TRBD1. There are 14 residues in the CDR3. V trimming: 6 bases; J trimming: 7 bases; junction bases outside the gene matches: 7. Germline CDR1 is LGHNA and CDR2 is YNFKEQ. The CDR3 loop is CASSSQGADGELFF. CDR3 DNA sequence: TGTGCCAGCAGTTCGCAGGGGGCAGACGGGGAGCTGTTTTTT.

This chain joins TRBV19 and TRBJ2-3, with D perhaps TRBD2 (5 bases). Between the trimmed V and J ends, which lost 10 bases and 3 bases, there was a span of 17 bases. The germline gives CDR1 LNHDA, CDR2 SQIVND (reference sequence). The CDR3 consists of 14 residues. Here the CDR3 reads CATKEDASTDTQYF. CDR3 coding DNA: TGTGCCACTAAGGAGGACGCTTCGACAGATACGCAGTATTTT. The entire variable domain, with the rest obtained from reference TRBV19 and TRBJ2-3, is as follows: DGGITQSPKYLFRKEGQNVTLSCEQNLNHDAMYWYRQDPGQGLRLIYYSQIVNDFQKGDIAEGYSVSREKKESFPLTVTSAQKNPTAFYLCATKEDASTDTQYFGPGTRLTVL.

This clone came up once. Its ends do not fully match the called genes, so a read error is possible. The rearrangement links TRBV6-5 to TRBJ2-3; TRBD2 agrees at 11 bases. CDR1 is MNHEY, CDR2 SVGAGI, per germline. The CDR3 loop spans 15 amino acids. The CDR3 loop is CASSLAGGSTDTQYF. The CDR3 DNA reads TGTGCCAGCAGTTTAGCGGGGGGGAGCACAGATACGCAGTATTTC.

J is TRBJ2-7 and V is TRBV7-9, with D perhaps matching TRBD1 (6 bases). Germline V CDR1 and CDR2: SEHNR, FQNEAQ (reference sequence). With 6 bases removed from V and 4 bases from J, the gap between germline ends came to 16 bases. This CDR3 has 14 amino acids. CDR3 DNA: TGTGCCAGCAGTCTGGACAGAGAACTTTACGAGCAGTACTTC. Protein: CASSLDRELYEQYF.

This clone was detected only a few times. The J gene is TRBJ1-5, the V gene TRBV29-1; D might be TRBD1 (6 bases). This CDR3 is 12 amino acids long. Germline CDR1 and CDR2: SQVTM and ANQGSEA. Trimming took off 4 bases at V and 2 bases at J, with 6 bases between the two ends. The CDR3 bases are TGCAGCGTTGGACAGGGCAATCAGCCCCAGCATTTT. Residues: CSVGQGNQPQHF. Variable domain in full (rest from reference TRBV29-1 and TRBJ1-5): SAVISQKPSRDICQRGTSLTIQCQVDSQVTMMFWYRQQPGQSLTLIATANQGSEATYESGFVIDKFPISRPNLTFSTLTVSNMSPEDSSIYLCSVGQGNQPQHFGDGTRLSIL.

V and J are TRBV18 and TRBJ2-4; TRBD2 agrees at 12 bases. With V trimmed by 0 bases and J by 0 bases, 9 bases remained unmatched. The CDR3 is 20 amino acids. The V gene's germline CDR1 is KGHSH and CDR2 LQKENI. This CDR3 is CASSPPGLAGTLLAKNIQYF. Here the CDR3 DNA reads TGTGCCAGCTCACCACCCGGACTAGCGGGGACCTTGTTAGCCAAAAACATTCAGTACTTC.

The CDR3 is CASNPRLSGANVLTF. CDR3 DNA: TGTGCCAGCAATCCTCGACTCTCTGGGGCCAACGTCCTGACTTTC. V gene TRBV6-5 combines with J gene TRBJ2-6; D unresolved. CDR1 is MNHEY and CDR2 is SVGAGI in the germline V gene. The CDR3 has 15 residues. Trimming removed 7 bases from V and 0 bases from J, with 10 bases in between.

The gene calls are TRBV5-4 and TRBJ2-3, with 10 positions matching TRBD2. CDR3 size: 17 residues. V dropped 1 base and J dropped 1; count of bases not matched to a gene: 6. Germline CDR1 SGHNT, CDR2 YYREEE (reference sequence). CDR3 residues: CASSLKSGGAGTDTQYF. The DNA for the CDR3 is TGTGCCAGCAGCTTGAAGAGCGGGGGGGCCGGCACAGATACGCAGTATTTT. Supplemented by reference TRBV5-4 and TRBJ2-3, the full variable domain reads ETGVTQSPTHLIKTRGQQVTLRCSSQSGHNTVSWYQQALGQGPQFIFQYYREEENGRGNFPPRFSGLQFPNYSSELNVNALELDDSALYLCASSLKSGGAGTDTQYFGPGTRLTVL.

V gene TRBV25-1 combines with J gene TRBJ2-6; unclear D gene. With 6 bases removed from V and 0 bases from J, the gap between germline ends came to 15 bases. Germline V gene lookup returns CDR1 MGHDK and CDR2 SYGVNS. This CDR3 spans 17 amino acids. The CDR3 region has the DNA TGTGCCAGCAGCGATGACACCTTCGCCTCTGGGGCCAACGTCCTGACTTTC. Its protein product is CASSDDTFASGANVLTF.

The CDR3 bases are TGCAGCGCGGAAAGGGGACTCCCTGGTACTTACGAGCAGTACTTC. Its translation: CSAERGLPGTYEQYF. This chain uses TRBV29-1 with TRBJ2-7; a weak D match, TRBD2 (6 bases). The CDR3 is 15 residues long. The germline V gene has CDR1 SQVTM and CDR2 ANQGSEA. V shed 7 bases and J shed 4 bases, with 23 bases lying between them.

In its sample, this clone was seen once. The gene calls are TRBV27 and TRBJ1-6; D is ambiguous. From germline, CDR1 is MNHEY and CDR2 SMNVEV (reference sequence). The CDR3 spans 14 residues. Trimming shortened V by 3 bases and J by 3 bases, and 6 bases separated the two germline ends. CDR3 nucleotides: TGTGCCAGCAGTTTTGGCCGCTATAATTCACCCCTCCACTTT. Its translation: CASSFGRYNSPLHF.

The chain has TRBV2 and TRBJ2-6; D gene uncertain. CDR3 length equals 15 residues. The germline V gene has CDR1 SNHLY and CDR2 FYNNEI. Trimming took off 3 bases at V and 2 bases at J, with 8 bases between the two ends. The CDR3 loop reads CASSDLSPGANVLTF. The CDR3 bases are TGTGCCAGCAGTGATCTCTCTCCTGGGGCCAACGTCCTGACTTTC. The variable domain in full, completed from reference TRBV2 and TRBJ2-6, reads EPEVTQTPSHQVTQMGQEVILRCVPISNHLYFYWYRQILGQKVEFLVSFYNNEISEKSEIFDDQFSVERPDGSNFTLKIRSTKLEDSAMYFCASSDLSPGANVLTFGAGSRLTVL.